The 17 T cell receptor beta chains below come from one sample, sequenced in a study of shared clonotypes between healthy human individuals. Clones were sequenced by immunoSEQ multiplex PCR, and TCRdb holds only the in-frame ones, with some missing. The table includes 2 million to 2.5 million clones, around 95% detected once. The sample taken for sequencing was naive CD4+ T cells sorted from blood. Subset indicated: CD45RA+ positively selected. The receptors here all came from a man aged 18-30 years in good health.

About this clone: The same CDR3 can be traced to other DNA sequences in this sample. The rearrangement links TRBV30 to TRBJ2-7; 10 nucleotides agree with TRBD2. This CDR3 is 14 amino acids long. With V trimmed by 2 bases and J by 2 bases, 3 bases remained unmatched. Germline V gene sequence: CDR1 GTSNPN, CDR2 SVGIG (reference sequence). The CDR3 loop is CAWSRLAGAYEQYF. CDR3 sequence (DNA): TGTGCCTGGAGTCGGCTAGCGGGGGCCTACGAGCAGTACTTC.

V usage is TRBV30 and J usage is TRBJ2-5; D unclear. Per germline, CDR1 GTSNPN and CDR2 SVGIG (reference sequence). This CDR3 has 14 amino acids. Trimming pared 3 bases from V and 1 base from J, leaving 12 bases between. CDR3 residues: CAWRRDPSQETQYF. The CDR3 DNA reads TGTGCCTGGAGAAGGGATCCGAGCCAAGAGACCCAGTACTTC.

The V gene is TRBV7-3, the J gene TRBJ1-1; D not certain. From germline, CDR1 is SGHTA and CDR2 FQGTGA. The CDR3 covers 16 residues. The V gene lost 0 bases and the J gene lost 1 base, with 12 bases spanning the gap. The CDR3 loop reads CASSLTGGIGNTEAFF. DNA for the CDR3: TGTGCCAGCAGCTTAACTGGTGGGATCGGGAACACTGAAGCTTTCTTT.

This chain connects TRBV30 to TRBJ1-2; a weak D match, TRBD1 (5 bases). The CDR3 has 15 amino acids. The V end was cut by 0 bases, the J end by 7 bases, with 18 bases between. Germline-derived CDR1 and CDR2 are GTSNPN and SVGIG (reference sequence). CDR3 residues: CAWSVGQGSYRGYTF. The CDR3 DNA reads TGTGCCTGGAGTGTAGGGCAGGGTTCGTACCGTGGCTACACCTTC.

This clone was detected only once. The chain links TRBV7-9 to TRBJ2-7, with a tentative D call TRBD1 (6 bases). The ends were cut back, 2 bases at V and 5 bases at J, with 7 bases in the middle. CDR3 length equals 12 residues. Per the germline V gene, CDR1 is SEHNR and CDR2 is FQNEAQ (reference sequence). CDR3 sequence: CASSLKGDEQYF. CDR3 in DNA: TGTGCCAGCAGCTTAAAGGGGGACGAGCAGTACTTC.

This chain uses TRBV2 with TRBJ1-5; perhaps TRBD1 as D (5 bases). The germline CDR1 and CDR2 sequences are SNHLY and FYNNEI. V was pared by 8 bases and J by 1 base, with 12 bases between. The CDR3 spans 14 residues. The CDR3 DNA sequence: TGTGCCAGCGCAGGGATGGCGAGCAATCAGCCCCAGCATTTT. Protein product: CASAGMASNQPQHF.

J is TRBJ2-7 and V is TRBV11-3; tentative D call: TRBD1 (5 bases). V was clipped by 5 bases and J by 3 bases, with 23 bases between them. Germline values: CDR1 SGHNT, CDR2 YENEEA. This CDR3 has 17 residues. For the CDR3, the DNA is TGTGCCAGCAGCCTCGAGGTGGACAAAATAAGGGGCTACGAGCAGTACTTC. Translation: CASSLEVDKIRGYEQYF.

This clone has a single count. The chain combines TRBV6-1 with TRBJ1-2; tentative D call: TRBD1 (5 bases). The CDR3 extends over 12 amino acids. V lost 8 bases, J lost 6 bases, and 13 bases lay in between. Germline CDR1 MNHNS, CDR2 SASEGT. CDR3 sequence reads: CASASGSHGYTF. CDR3 sequence (DNA): TGTGCCAGCGCCTCAGGGAGCCATGGCTACACCTTC.

This rearrangement joins TRBV18 to TRBJ2-2; 8 bases match TRBD1. Trimming at V came to 7 bases and at J to 5 bases, leaving 15 bases not matched to a gene. Per the germline V gene, CDR1 is KGHSH and CDR2 is LQKENI. The CDR3 sequence is 17 residues long. The CDR3, as DNA: TGTGCCAGCTGTGCAGGGGGCTTTCCCATTCAGACCGGGGAGCTGTTTTTT. This encodes CASCAGGFPIQTGELFF.

The chain couples TRBV5-1 to TRBJ1-1; the D is unclear. The CDR3 is 15 residues long. CDR1 and CDR2 (germline): SGHRS, YFSETQ. V dropped 0 bases and J dropped 3 bases, with 12 bases sitting between them. This chain's CDR3 is CASSLDHGSDTEAFF. The CDR3, as DNA: TGCGCCAGCAGCTTGGATCATGGATCGGACACTGAAGCTTTCTTT.

The gene calls are TRBV7-8 and TRBJ2-7; 7 positions agree with TRBD2. Trimming at V came to 5 bases and at J to 6 bases, leaving 10 bases not matched to a gene. This CDR3 has 14 amino acids. Germline V gene sequence: CDR1 SGHVS, CDR2 FQNEAQ. Here the CDR3 reads CASSPLGGWGEQYF. The DNA of the CDR3 is TGTGCCAGCAGCCCCCTGGGAGGGTGGGGCGAGCAGTACTTC. The full variable domain, with the rest looked up from reference TRBV7-8 and TRBJ2-7, is GAGVSQSPRYKVAKRGQDVALRCDPISGHVSLFWYQQALGQGPEFLTYFQNEAQLDKSGLPSDRFFAERPEGSVSTLKIQRTQQEDSAVYLCASSPLGGWGEQYFGPGTRLTVT.

This chain connects TRBV5-4 to TRBJ2-5, with D unresolved. Germline assignment: CDR1 SGHNT and CDR2 YYREEE (reference sequence). The ends were cut back, 0 bases at V and 1 base at J, with 7 bases in the middle. This CDR3 region has 14 residues. The DNA of the CDR3 is TGTGCCAGCAGCTTGGGATGGAGCCAAGAGACCCAGTACTTC. It translates to CASSLGWSQETQYF.

In regard to this clone: One end of the junction does not line up with germline, which may come from a read error. The chain couples TRBV7-9 to TRBJ1-5, with a possible D match to TRBD1 (5 bases). Germline V gene data show CDR1 as SEHNR and CDR2 as FQNEAQ (reference sequence). The CDR3 extends over 13 amino acids. The CDR3 here is CASSRDGNQAQHF. The DNA for the CDR3 is TGTGCCAGCAGCCGGGACGGTAATCAGGCCCAGCATTTT.

This clone was recorded only once. The chain joins TRBV5-4 to TRBJ1-1; 8 bases align to TRBD1. Germline loops: CDR1 SGHNT, CDR2 YYREEE (reference sequence). The V gene end was trimmed by 2 bases and the J gene end by 5 bases; junction bases not matched to a gene: 8. The CDR3 sequence is 15 residues long. CDR3 protein: CASSLRTGWDTEAFF. CDR3 nucleotide sequence: TGTGCCAGCAGCTTAAGGACAGGGTGGGATACTGAAGCTTTCTTT.

The V and J genes are TRBV6-1 and TRBJ1-3; no reliable D call. The CDR3 contains 13 residues. Trimming removed 7 bases from V and 0 bases from J, with 7 bases in between. The germline gives CDR1 MNHNS, CDR2 SASEGT. CDR3 coding DNA: TGTGCCAGCAAACTCTTCTCTGGAAACACCATATATTTT. Its translation: CASKLFSGNTIYF.

The CDR3 DNA is TGTGCCAGCAGCTTTACTCAGGGGAACACTGAAGCTTTCTTT. Amino acids: CASSFTQGNTEAFF. The chain uses TRBV11-2 and TRBJ1-1; a possible D gene is TRBD1 (5 bases). CDR3 length equals 14 residues. From germline, CDR1 is SGHAT and CDR2 FQNNGV. V dropped 3 bases and J dropped 1 base, with 9 bases sitting between them.

This chain connects TRBV15 to TRBJ2-1, with a possible D match to TRBD2 (5 bases). Germline V CDR1 and CDR2: LNHNV, YYDKDF (reference sequence). The CDR3 contains 13 residues. The germline V and J ends were trimmed by 0 bases and 10 bases, with 10 bases remaining between them. CDR3 sequence reads: CATSRDWASEQFF. CDR3 nucleotides: TGTGCCACCAGCAGAGATTGGGCTAGCGAGCAGTTCTTC.